One and the same sample provided the 8 T cell receptor beta chains below, sequenced in a study of spatial heterogeneity in lung cancer. Time point indicated: sample taken at primary tumor resection. TCRdb reanalysed the 5' RACE reads using MiXCR and keeps one entry per CDR3 protein. The top ten hold roughly an eighth of the sample, which has about 27,000 distinct CDR3 sequences, around 7% seen once. The sample consisted of PBMCs, taken at surgery. The origin of the receptors is a male donor with early-stage non-small cell lung cancer.

The chain links TRBV6-6 to TRBJ2-7; weak D call: TRBD2 (6 bases). V lost 6 bases and J lost 5, with 14 bases in between. Germline-derived CDR1 and CDR2 are MNHNY and SVGAGI (reference sequence). This CDR3 region has 13 residues. The CDR3 DNA reads TGTGCCAGCAGGTCGACTAGAAATAACGAGCAGTACTTC. Its protein product is CASRSTRNNEQYF.

This clonotype was observed many times. The chain recombines TRBV5-1 with TRBJ1-6, with unresolved D. CDR1 is SGHRS and CDR2 is YFSETQ in the germline V gene. Trimming shortened V by 0 bases and J by 7 bases, and 11 bases separated the two germline ends. The CDR3 is made up of 15 amino acids. The chain's CDR3 is CASSLDGNLNSPLHF. In nucleotides, the CDR3 is TGCGCCAGCAGCTTGGATGGAAACTTGAATTCACCCCTCCACTTT.

The V call is TRBV10-3, the J call TRBJ2-7; tentatively, D is TRBD1 (6 bases). The germline CDR1 and CDR2 sequences are ENHRY and SYGVKD. The CDR3 sequence is 13 residues long. Trimming shortened V by 3 bases and J by 6 bases, and 12 bases separated the two germline ends. This CDR3 is CAISEPGHSEQYV. The CDR3 nucleotides are TGTGCCATCAGTGAACCGGGACACTCCGAGCAGTACGTC.

This chain connects TRBV7-7 to TRBJ2-5, with D perhaps assigned TRBD1 or TRBD2 (6 bases each). CDR1 is SSHAT, CDR2 FNYEAQ, per germline (reference sequence). Trimming pared 1 base from V and 3 bases from J, leaving 12 bases between. The CDR3 spans 15 residues. The CDR3 DNA follows: TGTGCCAGCAGCTTAGGAGGGGGAGGAGAAGAGACCCAGTACTTC. Amino acid sequence: CASSLGGGGEETQYF.

Ten or more counts support this clonotype. The chain joins TRBV15 to TRBJ2-7; TRBD2 matches 8 bases. Germline loops: CDR1 LNHNV, CDR2 YYDKDF (reference sequence). The CDR3 covers 21 residues. With 0 bases clipped from V and 2 bases from J, the junction kept 21 bases outside the gene matches. The CDR3 DNA follows: TGTGCCACCAGCAGAGATCCGGCAGGTGTCGATGCGGGGGGACCTCCCTACGAGCAGTACGTC. Protein sequence: CATSRDPAGVDAGGPPYEQYV.

The table lists this clonotype with many counts. This chain uses TRBV10-2 with TRBJ1-1; D perhaps matches TRBD1 (6 bases). Germline V CDR1 and CDR2: WSHSY, SAAADI. The CDR3 length is 14 residues. V shed 6 bases and J shed 4 bases, with 15 bases lying between them. The CDR3 protein is CASSGAGARTEAFF. For the CDR3, the DNA is TGCGCCAGCAGCGGGGCGGGGGCACGCACTGAAGCTTTCTTT.

The gene calls are TRBV28 and TRBJ2-3, with 7 bases that match TRBD2. The CDR3 is 15 amino acids. CDR1 and CDR2 from the germline V gene are MDHEN and SYDVKM. Losses at the gene ends were 7 bases for V and 6 bases for J; bases not matched to a gene: 13. The CDR3 nucleotides read TGTGCCAGCACCTCTGCGGGTGCCGGGGGGGATACGCAGTATTTT. As protein: CASTSAGAGGDTQYF.

The CDR3: CASSQEGGYGEKLFF. As DNA, the CDR3 is TGTGCCAGCAGCCAAGAAGGAGGGTATGGGGAAAAACTGTTTTTT. The rearrangement uses TRBV4-2 and TRBJ1-4; D uncertain. Germline V gene sequence: CDR1 LGHNA, CDR2 YNFKEQ. The V end was cut by 0 bases, the J end by 8 bases, with 13 bases between. This CDR3 spans 15 amino acids.